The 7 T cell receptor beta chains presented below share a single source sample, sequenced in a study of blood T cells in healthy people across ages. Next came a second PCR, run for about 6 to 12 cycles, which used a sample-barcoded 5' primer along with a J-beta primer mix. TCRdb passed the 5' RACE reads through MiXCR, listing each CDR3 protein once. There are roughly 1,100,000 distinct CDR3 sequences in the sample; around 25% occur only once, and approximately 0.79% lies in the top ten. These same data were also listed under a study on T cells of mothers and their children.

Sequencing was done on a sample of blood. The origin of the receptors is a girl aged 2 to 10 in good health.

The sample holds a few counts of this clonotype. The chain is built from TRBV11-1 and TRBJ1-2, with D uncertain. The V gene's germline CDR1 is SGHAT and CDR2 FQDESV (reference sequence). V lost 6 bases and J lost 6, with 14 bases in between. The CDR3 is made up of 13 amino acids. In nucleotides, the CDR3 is TGTGCCAGCAGACAAACCCTAGAGGATGGCTACACCTTC. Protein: CASRQTLEDGYTF.

The CDR3 loop is CASRLGLGAYEQYF. In DNA, the CDR3 is TGTGCCAGCAGACTCGGGCTCGGGGCCTACGAGCAGTACTTC. The rearrangement links TRBV28 to TRBJ2-7; possibly TRBD2 for D (5 bases). The V gene's germline CDR1 is MDHEN and CDR2 SYDVKM. The ends were cut back, 6 bases at V and 2 bases at J, with 14 bases in the middle. This CDR3 is built from 14 residues.

CDR3 coding DNA: TGTGCCAGCAGCTTAGACGGGACAGGGAAGACCCAGTACTTC. It encodes CASSLDGTGKTQYF. This chain uses TRBV7-6 with TRBJ2-5; 9 bases match TRBD1. CDR3 length: 14 residues. Germline V gene sequence: CDR1 SGHVS, CDR2 FNYEAQ. J lost 6 bases, V lost 1 base, and 3 bases had no gene match.

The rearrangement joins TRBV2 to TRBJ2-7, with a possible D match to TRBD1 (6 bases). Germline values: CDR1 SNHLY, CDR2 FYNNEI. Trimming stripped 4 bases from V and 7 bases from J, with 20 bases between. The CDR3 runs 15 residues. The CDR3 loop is CASSVGADRFGEQYF. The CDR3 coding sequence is TGTGCCAGCAGTGTGGGGGCCGACCGGTTTGGGGAGCAGTACTTC.

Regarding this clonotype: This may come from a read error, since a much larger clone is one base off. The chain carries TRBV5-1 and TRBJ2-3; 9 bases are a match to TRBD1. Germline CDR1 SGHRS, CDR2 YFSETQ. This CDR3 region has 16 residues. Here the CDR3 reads CAGSLDPGQGTDTQYF. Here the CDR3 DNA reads TGCGCCGGCAGCTTGGATCCGGGACAGGGAACAGATACGCAGTATTTT.

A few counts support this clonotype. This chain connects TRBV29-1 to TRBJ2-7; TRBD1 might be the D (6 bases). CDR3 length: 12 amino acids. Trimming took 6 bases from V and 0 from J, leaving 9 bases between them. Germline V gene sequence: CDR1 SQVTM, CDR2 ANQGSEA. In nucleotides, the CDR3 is TGCAGCGTGGGGGCCTCCTCCTACGAGCAGTACTTC. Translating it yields CSVGASSYEQYF.

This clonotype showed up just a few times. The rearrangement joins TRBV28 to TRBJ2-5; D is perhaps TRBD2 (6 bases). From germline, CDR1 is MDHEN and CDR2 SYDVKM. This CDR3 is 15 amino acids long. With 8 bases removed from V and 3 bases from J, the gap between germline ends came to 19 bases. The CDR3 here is CASGGTGSGEETQYF. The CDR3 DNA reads TGTGCCAGCGGCGGGACCGGTAGTGGGGAAGAGACCCAGTACTTC.